This is a list of T cell receptor beta chains from one sample in a study of T-cell reconstitution after alpha-beta-depleted transplantation in children. Via MiXCR, TCRdb re-called the PCR reads, giving one row per CDR3 protein. Among around 440,000 distinct CDR3 sequences listed, over 9.5% were seen once. The sample consisted of PBMCs, taken before TCRalphabeta/CD19-depleted stem cell transplant. The receptors shown here come from a child aged 2-15 years with inherited bone marrow failure, due to receive a stem cell transplant. The CDR3 runs from the conserved cysteine through the conserved F or W. D genes are given only for firm matches. For some rows the clone size is stated as once, few or many, or as a class when expanded; others skip it.

d_call: TRBD2
j_call: TRBJ2-3
clone_size: many
v_call: TRBV15
cdr3_nt: TGTGCCACCAGCAGAGAACTATCAGCGGGAGGGACGGATACGCAGTATTTT
cdr3_aa: CATSRELSAGGTDTQYF

d_call: .
j_call: TRBJ1-2
clone_size: many
v_call: TRBV5-5
cdr3_nt: TGTGCCAGCAGCACCCTCGGACAGTCTAACTATGGCTACACCTTC
cdr3_aa: CASSTLGQSNYGYTF

d_call: TRBD1
j_call: TRBJ2-4
clone_size: many
v_call: TRBV5-6
cdr3_nt: TGTGCCAGCAGCCCCTCTCGCAAAAGACAGGGGGTCAGCATTCAGTACTTC
cdr3_aa: CASSPSRKRQGVSIQYF

d_call: TRBD1
j_call: TRBJ2-2
clone_size: .
v_call: TRBV3-1
cdr3_nt: TGTGCCAGCAGCCGCAAACCACCGGGACAGGGGGTCCACGGGGAGCTGTTTTTT
cdr3_aa: CASSRKPPGQGVHGELFF

d_call: TRBD1
j_call: TRBJ2-5
clone_size: few
v_call: TRBV11-2
cdr3_nt: TGTGCCAGCAGCTTCCGGACAGGGAAAGAGACCCAGTACTTC
cdr3_aa: CASSFRTGKETQYF

d_call: .
j_call: TRBJ2-7
clone_size: many
v_call: TRBV12-3/TRBV12-4
cdr3_nt: TGTGCCAGCCCTGATTCCCTCCGCAGGACAACCTACGAGCAGTACTTC
cdr3_aa: CASPDSLRRTTYEQYF

d_call: .
j_call: TRBJ2-2
clone_size: many
v_call: TRBV4-2
cdr3_nt: TGTGCCAGCAGCCAAGACCACGGGGCGGAGGCCGGGGAGCTGTTTTTT
cdr3_aa: CASSQDHGAEAGELFF

d_call: .
j_call: TRBJ2-1
clone_size: many
v_call: TRBV21-1
cdr3_nt: TGTGCCAGCCGAGAGGGCCGTTACAATGAGCAGTTCTTC
cdr3_aa: CASREGRYNEQFF

d_call: TRBD2
j_call: TRBJ2-2
clone_size: many
v_call: TRBV24-1
cdr3_nt: TGTGCCACCAGTGTCCCGGGACTAGCGGCCGCCGGGGAGCTGTTTTTT
cdr3_aa: CATSVPGLAAAGELFF

d_call: TRBD2
j_call: TRBJ2-7
clone_size: few
v_call: TRBV5-1
cdr3_nt: TGCGCCAGCAGCCCACTAGCGGGAGGAGACGAGCAGTACTTC
cdr3_aa: CASSPLAGGDEQYF

d_call: .
j_call: TRBJ2-7
clone_size: few
v_call: TRBV11-2
cdr3_nt: TGTGCCAGCAGCTTAACGTCGGGGGCGGAGCAGTACTTC
cdr3_aa: CASSLTSGAEQYF